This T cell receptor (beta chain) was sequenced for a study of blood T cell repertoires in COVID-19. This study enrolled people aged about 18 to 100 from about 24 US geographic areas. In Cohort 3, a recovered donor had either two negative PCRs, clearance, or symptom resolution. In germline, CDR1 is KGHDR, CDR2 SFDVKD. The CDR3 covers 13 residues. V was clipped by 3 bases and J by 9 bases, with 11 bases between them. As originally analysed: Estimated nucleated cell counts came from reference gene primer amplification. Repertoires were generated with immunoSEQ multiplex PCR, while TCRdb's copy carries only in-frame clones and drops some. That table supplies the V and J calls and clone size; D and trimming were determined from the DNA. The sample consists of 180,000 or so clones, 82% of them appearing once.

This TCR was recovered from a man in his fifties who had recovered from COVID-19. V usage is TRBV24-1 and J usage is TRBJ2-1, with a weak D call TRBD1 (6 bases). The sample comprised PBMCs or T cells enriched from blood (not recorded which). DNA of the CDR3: TGTGCCACCAGTGATCCCACAGGGAGTGAGCAGTTCTTC. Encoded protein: CATSDPTGSEQFF.